The entry that follows covers one T cell receptor (beta chain) sequence. Antigen: not known. The data derive from a study of identical twins. Study conclusions and caveats: For cord blood, abundant beta clonotypes had fewer insertions, unlike memory repertoires, which showed none.

This CDR3 contains 16 residues. J gave up 1 base and V 2 bases, and 8 bases lay outside the gene matches. Germline V gene data show CDR1 as MNHEY and CDR2 as SVGAGI. Via MiXCR, TCRdb re-called the 5' RACE reads, giving one row per CDR3 protein. The sample has approximately 620,000 distinct CDR3 sequences, 8.5% to 9.5% seen once. These data were likewise used in another study, on yellow fever vaccine responses in identical twins.

This receptor was obtained from a woman younger than 30 in good health. Sequencing was performed on PBMCs. V gene TRBV6-5 combines with J gene TRBJ2-7, with TRBD1 matching 7 bases. The CDR3 here is CASSYQPGQRSYEQYF. The CDR3 DNA reads TGTGCCAGCAGTTACCAGCCGGGACAGCGATCCTACGAGCAGTACTTC.